The source of this TCR beta chain is a study of blood T cell repertoires in COVID-19 (dated by TCRdb to about 2020). Background for the entire study: The collaborator samples originated in the United States, Italy and Spain and spanned the acute and convalescent phases of COVID-19. The repertoires were released in a freely available public database meant as a resource for research on the immune response to SARS-CoV-2. Samples came from the ongoing ImmuneRACE study (first 160 participants) plus 1,254 subjects from 6 global collaborators. The material from the prospective study consisted of cDNA or gDNA derived from T cells, B-cell-depleted T cells, or PBMCs. Where available, HLA class I and class II types were obtained from metadata supplied by the sample provider rather than from assay-based typing. A de-identified subject ID, COVID-19 status, age in years and sex were almost always included in the sample metadata. Deeply sampled blood TCRbeta repertoires from subjects exposed to, actively infected with, or recovered from COVID-19 were included in the dataset. Broader findings and caveats from the paper: The amount of clinical and demographic metadata varied by source and participant and was provided uncurated.

Germline trimming: 4 bases from V, 4 bases from J; junction bases outside gene matches: 6. From the germline V gene (reference sequence), CDR1 is GTSNPN and CDR2 is SVGIG. The CDR3 holds 14 amino acids from the cysteine to the phenylalanine. Of all the DNA, just the CDR3 is kept, 42 bases in frame from base 1. Collaborating institutions collected whole blood in K2EDTA tubes following their own protocols. For TCRbeta analysis, collaborators shipped samples in one of three forms: frozen whole blood, isolated PBMCs, or DNA extracted from either of those sample types. TCRbeta CDR3 regions were amplified from genomic DNA using the immunoSEQ Assay, a bias-controlled multiplex PCR. As for how the authors treated the data: Within the assay, amplification of reference gene primers was used to estimate how many nucleated cells each sample contained. Sequence reads were collapsed and filtered to measure the absolute abundance of every unique TCRbeta CDR3 rearrangement. For each sample, productive Simpson clonality was calculated as the square root of Simpson's diversity index across productive rearrangements. The table was pulled from immuneACCESS by TCRdb, which kept in-frame rearrangements only. Such tables lose some clones; where checked, under half of the loss comes from unresolved V genes, and the rest has no known cause. The V and J calls and clone size come from that table; D and trimming were worked out from the DNA. Across this sample there are over 200,000 clones, with around 80% seen only once. The ten largest clones add up to roughly 7.8% of the sample.

This clone showed up just once. Which antigen it targets is not known. No base quality information exists; no much larger clone differs at one position. Rearrangement joined TRBV30 to TRBJ1-2; the junction holds 10 bases that match TRBD1. The sequencing sample was made of peripheral blood. The receptor's source is a man aged 40-50 years with active or convalescent COVID-19. Read as DNA, the sequence is TGTGCCTGGAATCCGACAGGGGGCTCCTATGGCTACACCTTC. This is translated as CAWNPTGGSYGYTF.